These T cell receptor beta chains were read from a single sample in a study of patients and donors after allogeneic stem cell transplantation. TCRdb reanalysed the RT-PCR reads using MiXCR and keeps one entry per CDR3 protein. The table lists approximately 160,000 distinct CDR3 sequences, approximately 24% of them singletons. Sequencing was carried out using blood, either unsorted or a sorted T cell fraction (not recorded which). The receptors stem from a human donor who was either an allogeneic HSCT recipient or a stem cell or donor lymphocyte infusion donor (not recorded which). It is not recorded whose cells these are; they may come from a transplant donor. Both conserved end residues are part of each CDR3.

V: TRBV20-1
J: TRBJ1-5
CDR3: CSVSEGQGALKLQHF

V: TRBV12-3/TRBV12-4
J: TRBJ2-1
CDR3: CASSLNLVGQGDNEQFF

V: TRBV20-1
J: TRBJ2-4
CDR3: CSASGHSSGAKNIQYF

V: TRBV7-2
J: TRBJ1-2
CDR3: CASSLAQGIPPGYTF

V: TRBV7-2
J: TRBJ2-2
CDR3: CARDRENTGELFF

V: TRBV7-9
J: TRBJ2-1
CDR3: CASSPSGIPYNEQFF

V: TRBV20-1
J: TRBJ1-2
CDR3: CSAPGPGQTTANYGYTF

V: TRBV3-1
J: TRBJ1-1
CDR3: CASSLIGGGAEAFF

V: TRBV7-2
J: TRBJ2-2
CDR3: CASSVLSLTGELFF

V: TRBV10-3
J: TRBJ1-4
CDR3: CAVKISGDEKLFF

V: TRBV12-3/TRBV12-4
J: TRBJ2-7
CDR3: CASSFSGAYEQYF

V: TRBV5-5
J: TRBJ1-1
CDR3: CASSLLRDSRFEAFF

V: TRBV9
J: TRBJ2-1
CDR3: CASSVEGNEQFF

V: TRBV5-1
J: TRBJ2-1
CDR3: CASSLPPATAIFSYNEQFF

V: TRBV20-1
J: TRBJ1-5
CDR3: CSARKDREKPQHF

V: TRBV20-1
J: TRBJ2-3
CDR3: CSARDWAGTDTQYF

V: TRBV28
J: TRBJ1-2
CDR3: CASSFQGGYGYTF

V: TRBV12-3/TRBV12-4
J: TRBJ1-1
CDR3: CASSSQVFNTEAFF

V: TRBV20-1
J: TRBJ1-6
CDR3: CSAVNAGQNNSPLHF

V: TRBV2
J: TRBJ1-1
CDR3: CASSPPLSFTEAFF

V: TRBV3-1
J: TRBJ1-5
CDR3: CASSRGGNQPQHF

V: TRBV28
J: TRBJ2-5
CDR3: CASSSPGQGSGTQYF

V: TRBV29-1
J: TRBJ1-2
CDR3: CSVEEWGVMDYGYTF

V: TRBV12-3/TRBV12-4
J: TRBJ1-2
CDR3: CASSPLPGYGYTF

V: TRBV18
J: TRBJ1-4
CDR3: CASSPPDRHEKLFF

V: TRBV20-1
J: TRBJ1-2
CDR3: CSARDPEIRYGYTF

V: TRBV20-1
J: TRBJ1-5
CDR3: CSARDRRGWNQPQHF

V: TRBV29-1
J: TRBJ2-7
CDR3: CSTYDGSRWKQYF

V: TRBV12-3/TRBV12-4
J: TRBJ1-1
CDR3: CASSFSRGGTEAFF

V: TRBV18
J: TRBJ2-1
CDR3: CASSRGGSSYNEQFF

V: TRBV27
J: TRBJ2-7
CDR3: CASRTGGDYEQYF

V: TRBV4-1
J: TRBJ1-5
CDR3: CASRQPGRGNQPQHF

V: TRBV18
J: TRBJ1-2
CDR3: CASSPPRGVDGYTF

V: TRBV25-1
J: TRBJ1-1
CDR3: CASTDPGDSTEAFF

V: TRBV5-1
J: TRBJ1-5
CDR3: CASSWGAGQPQHF